This T cell receptor (beta chain) was observed in a study of response to subunit inactivated influenza vaccine. Study-wide results and limits: Researchers suggested that each seasonal influenza vaccination recruits few new T cells.

TCRdb used MiXCR to reprocess the RT-PCR reads, holding one entry per CDR3 protein. The table has roughly 150,000 distinct CDR3 sequences, roughly a tenth seen once. This clonotype was observed many times. The antigen remains undetermined. The sequence was obtained from a man between 45 and 60 years old who received an inactivated influenza vaccine. The sequences come from non-naive T cells sorted from PBMCs, collected 35 to 45 days after vaccination.

CDR3 residues: CSVRGSRKTQYF. The DNA of the CDR3 is TGCAGCGTAAGGGGGTCGCGGAAGACCCAGTACTTC. The J gene is TRBJ2-5, the V gene TRBV29-1, with D maybe TRBD1 (6 bases). V was clipped by 6 bases and J by 6 bases, with 14 bases between them. The CDR3 is 12 residues long. In germline, CDR1 is SQVTM, CDR2 ANQGSEA.